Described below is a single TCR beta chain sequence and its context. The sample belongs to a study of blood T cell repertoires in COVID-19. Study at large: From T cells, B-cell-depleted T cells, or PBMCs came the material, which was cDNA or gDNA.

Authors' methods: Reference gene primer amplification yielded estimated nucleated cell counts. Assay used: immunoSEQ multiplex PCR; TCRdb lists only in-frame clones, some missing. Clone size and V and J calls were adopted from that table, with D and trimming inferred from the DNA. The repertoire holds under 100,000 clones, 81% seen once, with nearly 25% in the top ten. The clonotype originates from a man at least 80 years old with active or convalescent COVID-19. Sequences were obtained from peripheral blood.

The CDR3 protein is CASSVGSGPHTGELFF. The CDR3, as DNA: TGTGCCAGCAGCGTAGGTAGCGGACCACACACCGGGGAGCTGTTTTTT. The chain uses TRBV9 and TRBJ2-2; D might be TRBD2 (6 bases). This CDR3 comprises 16 residues. The germline V gene encodes CDR1 SGDLS and CDR2 YYNGEE. V lost 0 bases and J 3 bases, leaving 12 bases between the germline ends. The variable domain in full, completed from reference TRBV9 and TRBJ2-2, reads DSGVTQTPKHLITATGQRVTLRCSPRSGDLSVYWYQQSLDQGLQFLIQYYNGEERAKGNILERFSAQQFPDLHSELNLSSLELGDSALYFCASSVGSGPHTGELFFGEGSRLTVL.